The sequence of this T cell receptor (beta chain) was determined in a study of blood T cell repertoires in COVID-19. This CDR3 is built from 16 residues. Germline V CDR1 and CDR2: LGHNA, YNFKEQ. V was trimmed by 4 bases and J by 0 bases, leaving 13 bases between them. Some clones are missing from TCRdb's copy, which holds only in-frame ones; the method was immunoSEQ multiplex PCR. Of about 88,000 clones listed, roughly 87% are singletons. The sequence derives from a male donor with acute or convalescent COVID-19. Sequencing was performed on peripheral blood. The chain carries TRBV4-2 and TRBJ2-1, with D tentatively TRBD2 (6 bases). The CDR3 bases are TGTGCCAGCAGCCGCGGGACGGCGAGCTCCTACAATGAGCAGTTCTTC. This sequence encodes CASSRGTASSYNEQFF.